This T cell receptor (beta chain) was profiled in a study of blood T cells in healthy people across ages. General study results and limits: It was not known whether donors were CMV positive (a possible confounder of expanded clonotype changes).

This clonotype was found a few times. Its matching antigen is unknown. Peripheral blood from each donor was collected in a volume of 9.5 to 10 milliliters. For the second PCR, which ran for about 7 to 11 cycles, a sample-barcoded 5' primer and a J-beta primer mix were used. TCRdb passed the 5' RACE reads through MiXCR, listing each CDR3 protein once. The sample includes 550,000 to 700,000 distinct CDR3 sequences, 27% of them seen just once. Sequences were obtained from blood. The TCR was taken from a woman in her 70s in good health.

CDR3 sequence (DNA): TGCGCCAGCAGCTCAAACCTCCTCGGGCCTCGCCCAGATACGCAGTATTTT. Translating it yields CASSSNLLGPRPDTQYF. This chain connects TRBV5-1 to TRBJ2-3; D not certain. The CDR3 is 17 amino acids. Germline CDR1 reads SGHRS; CDR2 reads YFSETQ. With 3 bases removed from V and 4 bases from J, the gap between germline ends came to 21 bases. The variable domain in full, with the rest retrieved from reference TRBV5-1 and TRBJ2-3, is KAGVTQTPRYLIKTRGQQVTLSCSPISGHRSVSWYQQTPGQGLQFLFEYFSETQRNKGNFPGRFSGRQFSNSRSEMNVSTLELGDSALYLCASSSNLLGPRPDTQYFGPGTRLTVL.